This T cell receptor (beta chain) is drawn from a study of T cell repertoires in cytomegalovirus infection. Looking at the study overall: HLA-C-restricted CMV epitopes, recently identified, and well-studied HLA-B-restricted ones were used by the study. Indications of both CMV infection and matching HLA type were provided by public TCR beta signatures.

V shed 6 bases, J shed 2 bases, and the junction held 16 bases outside the gene matches. This CDR3 region has 18 residues. Germline CDR1 and CDR2: MNHNS and SASEGT. Each CDR3 protein gets one entry after TCRdb re-called the reads with MiXCR. The sample carries 550,000 to 850,000 distinct CDR3 sequences, 30% to 40% recorded once. Points on this clonotype: Its antigen is not known.

Study observations and caveats: CMV-specific HLA-C-restricted TCR beta clonotypes dominated the ex vivo response. Of the TCR beta families, the public ones yielded a cumulative frequency that identified carriers of CMV plus the relevant HLA.

The sequencing used cultured PBMCs, collected from culture after CMV antigen stimulation. The sequence was collected from a human donor in good health (CMV status not recorded). Some clones in this sample may be carry-over from other donors' samples. The chain employs TRBV6-1 and TRBJ2-7; 10 bases are shared with TRBD2. The chain's CDR3 is CASRPPGRSGRRTYEQYF. For the CDR3, the DNA is TGTGCCAGCAGACCCCCCGGCCGTAGCGGGAGGAGAACCTACGAGCAGTACTTC.